The entry that follows covers one TCR beta chain sequence. DNA at roughly 0.2 ug, 30,000 or so T cell genomes, went into sorted-subset replicate PCRs. The data were produced by immunoSEQ multiplex PCR, yet TCRdb's version contains in-frame clones alone and is incomplete. The table shows 2 million to 2.5 million clones, with under 95% occurring only once. Naive CD8 isolation took CD45RO-negative cells positively selected for CCR7 and excluded terminally differentiated effector memory CD45RA+ cells. The source of the sample is a study of shared clonotypes between healthy human individuals. The CDR3 covers 12 residues. Germline V CDR1 and CDR2: SGHTA, FQGTGA. The V and J ends lost 8 bases and 5 bases respectively, with 9 bases between them.

The genes are TRBV7-3 and TRBJ2-2; D gene ambiguous. The TCR comes from a man between 18 and 29 years old in good health. Some clones in this sample may be carry-over from other donors' samples. Sequencing used naive CD8+ T cells from PBMCs. CDR3 amino acids: CASLSRTGELFF. The CDR3, as DNA: TGTGCCAGCCTGAGCAGAACCGGGGAGCTGTTTTTT.